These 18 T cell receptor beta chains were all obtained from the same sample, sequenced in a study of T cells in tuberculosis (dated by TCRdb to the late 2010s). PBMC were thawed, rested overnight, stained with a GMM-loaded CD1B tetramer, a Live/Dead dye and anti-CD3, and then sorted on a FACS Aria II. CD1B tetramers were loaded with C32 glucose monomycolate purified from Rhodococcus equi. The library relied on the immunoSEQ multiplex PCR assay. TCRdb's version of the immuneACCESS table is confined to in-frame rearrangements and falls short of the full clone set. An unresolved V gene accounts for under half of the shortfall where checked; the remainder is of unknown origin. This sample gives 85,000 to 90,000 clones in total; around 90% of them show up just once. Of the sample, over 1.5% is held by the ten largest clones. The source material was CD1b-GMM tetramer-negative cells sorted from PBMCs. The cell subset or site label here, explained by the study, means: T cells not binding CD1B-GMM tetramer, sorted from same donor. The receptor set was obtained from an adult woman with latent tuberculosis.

This CDR3 is CASSSPRRGLINSPLHF. In DNA form, the CDR3 reads TGTGCCAGCAGCTCCCCTAGGAGGGGGCTTATTAATTCACCCCTCCACTTT. V and J are TRBV7-2 and TRBJ1-6; the match to TRBD1 covers 7 bases. This CDR3 has 17 residues. Looked up from germline, CDR1 is SGHTA and CDR2 is FQGNSA. Trimming removed 4 bases from V and 6 bases from J; junction bases left unmatched: 12.

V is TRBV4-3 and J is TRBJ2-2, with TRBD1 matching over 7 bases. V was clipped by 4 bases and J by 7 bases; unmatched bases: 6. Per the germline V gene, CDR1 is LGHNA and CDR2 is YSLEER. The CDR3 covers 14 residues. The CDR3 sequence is CASSPDRVYGELFF. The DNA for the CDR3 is TGCGCCAGCAGCCCAGACAGGGTCTACGGGGAGCTGTTTTTT.

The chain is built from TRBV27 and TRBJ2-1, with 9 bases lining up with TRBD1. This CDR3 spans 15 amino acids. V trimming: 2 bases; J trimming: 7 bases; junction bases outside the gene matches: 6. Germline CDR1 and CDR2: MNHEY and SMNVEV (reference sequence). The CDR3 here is CASSLGTGNVNEQFF. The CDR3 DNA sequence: TGTGCCAGCAGTTTAGGGACAGGGAATGTAAATGAGCAGTTCTTC.

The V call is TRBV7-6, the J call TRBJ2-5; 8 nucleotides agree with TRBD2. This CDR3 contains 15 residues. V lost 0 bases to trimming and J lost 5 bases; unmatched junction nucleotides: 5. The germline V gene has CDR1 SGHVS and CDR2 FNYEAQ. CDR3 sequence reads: CASSLARGGRETQYF. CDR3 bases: TGTGCCAGCAGCTTAGCGCGGGGCGGGAGGGAGACCCAGTACTTC.

The CDR3 loop is CASSLGQGVSPLHF. The DNA for the CDR3 is TGTGCCAGCAGCTTGGGACAGGGGGTCTCACCCCTCCACTTT. This chain links TRBV5-6 with TRBJ1-6, with 9 bases identical to TRBD1. Per germline, CDR1 SGHDT and CDR2 YYEEEE. V trimming: 0 bases; J trimming: 10 bases; junction bases outside the gene matches: 2. The CDR3 extends over 14 amino acids.

The CDR3 DNA is TGCGCCAGCAGCCGTTTAACTGCGGGGGGCGGCGAAAAACTGTTTTTT. Translating gives CASSRLTAGGGEKLFF. The chain has TRBV4-1 and TRBJ1-4, with D possibly being TRBD1 (6 bases). Trimming stripped 4 bases from V and 8 bases from J, with 20 bases between. Germline V gene sequence: CDR1 MGHRA, CDR2 YSYEKL. CDR3 length equals 16 residues.

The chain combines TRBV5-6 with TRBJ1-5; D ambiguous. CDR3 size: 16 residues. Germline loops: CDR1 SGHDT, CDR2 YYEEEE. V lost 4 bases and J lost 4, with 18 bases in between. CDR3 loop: CASSRRPTGLNQPQHF. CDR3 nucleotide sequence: TGTGCCAGCAGCCGACGACCCACCGGACTGAATCAGCCCCAGCATTTT.

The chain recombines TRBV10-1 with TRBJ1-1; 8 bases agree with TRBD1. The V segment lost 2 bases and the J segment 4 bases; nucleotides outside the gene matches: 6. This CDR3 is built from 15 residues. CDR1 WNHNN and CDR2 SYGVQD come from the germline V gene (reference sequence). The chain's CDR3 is CASSEMRTGSTEAFF. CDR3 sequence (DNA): TGCGCCAGCAGTGAGATGCGGACAGGGAGCACTGAAGCTTTCTTT.

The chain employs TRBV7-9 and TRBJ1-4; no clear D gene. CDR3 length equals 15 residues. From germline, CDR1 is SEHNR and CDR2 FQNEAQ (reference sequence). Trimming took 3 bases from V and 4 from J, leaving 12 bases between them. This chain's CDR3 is CASSLIGVLNEKLFF. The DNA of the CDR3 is TGTGCCAGCAGCTTGATCGGGGTACTTAATGAAAAACTGTTTTTT.

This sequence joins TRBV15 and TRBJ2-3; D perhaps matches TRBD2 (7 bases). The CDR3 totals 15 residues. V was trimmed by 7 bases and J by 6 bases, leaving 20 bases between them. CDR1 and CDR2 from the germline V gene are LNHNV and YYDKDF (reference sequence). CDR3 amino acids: CATNRAPGRGDTQYF. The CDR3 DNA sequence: TGTGCCACCAATAGAGCCCCAGGGAGGGGGGATACGCAGTATTTT. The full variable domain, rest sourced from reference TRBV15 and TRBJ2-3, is DAMVIQNPRYQVTQFGKPVTLSCSQTLNHNVMYWYQQKSSQAPKLLFHYYDKDFNNEADTPDNFQSRRPNTSFCFLDIRSPGLGDTAMYLCATNRAPGRGDTQYFGPGTRLTVL.

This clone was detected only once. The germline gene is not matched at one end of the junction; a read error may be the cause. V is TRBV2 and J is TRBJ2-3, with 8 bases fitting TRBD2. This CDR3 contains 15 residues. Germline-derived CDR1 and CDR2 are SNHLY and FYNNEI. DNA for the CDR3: TGTGCCAGCAGGGAAGGGGGGCTAGCGGGAGATACGCAGTATTTT. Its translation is CASREGGLAGDTQYF.

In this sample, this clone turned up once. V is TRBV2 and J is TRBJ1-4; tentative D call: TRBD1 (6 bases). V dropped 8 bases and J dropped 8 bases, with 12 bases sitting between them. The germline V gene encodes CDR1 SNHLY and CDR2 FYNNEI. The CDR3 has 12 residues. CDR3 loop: CASGQNLEKLFF. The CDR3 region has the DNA TGTGCCAGCGGACAGAATCTAGAAAAACTGTTTTTT.

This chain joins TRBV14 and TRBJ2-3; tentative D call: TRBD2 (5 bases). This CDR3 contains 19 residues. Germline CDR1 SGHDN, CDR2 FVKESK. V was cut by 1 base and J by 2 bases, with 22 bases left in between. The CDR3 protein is CASSQVGERWVSTTDTQYF. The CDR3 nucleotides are TGTGCCAGCAGCCAAGTCGGGGAACGGTGGGTCTCAACCACAGATACGCAGTATTTT.

CDR3 in DNA: TGTGCCAGCAGCTCCAACCTAAATTCACCCCTCCACTTT. Translated: CASSSNLNSPLHF. This chain connects TRBV9 to TRBJ1-6; D call uncertain. V lost 4 bases, J lost 7 bases, and 9 bases lay in between. The CDR3 totals 13 residues. Germline CDR1 is SGDLS and CDR2 is YYNGEE. Full variable domain (missing parts from reference TRBV9 and TRBJ1-6): DSGVTQTPKHLITATGQRVTLRCSPRSGDLSVYWYQQSLDQGLQFLIQYYNGEERAKGNILERFSAQQFPDLHSELNLSSLELGDSALYFCASSSNLNSPLHFGNGTRLTVT.

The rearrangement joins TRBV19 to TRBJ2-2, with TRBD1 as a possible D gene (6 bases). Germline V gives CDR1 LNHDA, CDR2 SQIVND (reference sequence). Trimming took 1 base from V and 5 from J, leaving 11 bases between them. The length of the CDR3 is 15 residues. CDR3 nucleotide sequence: TGTGCCAGTAGTATAGTGCAGAGGGGGACCGGGGAGCTGTTTTTT. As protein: CASSIVQRGTGELFF.

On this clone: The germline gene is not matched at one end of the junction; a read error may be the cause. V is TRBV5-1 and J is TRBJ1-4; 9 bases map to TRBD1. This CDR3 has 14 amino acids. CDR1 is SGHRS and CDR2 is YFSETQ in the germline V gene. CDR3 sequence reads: CASSSGTGNEELFF. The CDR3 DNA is TGCGCCAGCAGCTCCGGGACAGGGAATGAAGAACTGTTTTTT.

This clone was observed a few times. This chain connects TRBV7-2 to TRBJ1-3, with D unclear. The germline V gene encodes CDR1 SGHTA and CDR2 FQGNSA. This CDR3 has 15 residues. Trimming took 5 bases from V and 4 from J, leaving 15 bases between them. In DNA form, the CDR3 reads TGTGCCAGCAGCCCCTACGCCACCCTGGGAAACACCATATATTTT. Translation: CASSPYATLGNTIYF. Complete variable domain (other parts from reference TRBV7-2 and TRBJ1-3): GAGVSQSPSNKVTEKGKDVELRCDPISGHTALYWYRQSLGQGLEFLIYFQGNSAPDKSGLPSDRFSAERTGGSVSTLTIQRTQQEDSAVYLCASSPYATLGNTIYFGEGSWLTVV.

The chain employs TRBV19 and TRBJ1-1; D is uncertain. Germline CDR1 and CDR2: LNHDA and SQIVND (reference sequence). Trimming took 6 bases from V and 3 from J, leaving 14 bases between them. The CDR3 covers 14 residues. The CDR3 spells CASRREGKDTEAFF. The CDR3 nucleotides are TGTGCCAGTAGACGGGAAGGGAAGGACACTGAAGCTTTCTTT.